The T cell receptor beta chain described here comes from a study of PD-L1 blockade in urothelial cancer. The wider study: Males with urothelial cancer arising in the bladder constituted about nine tenths of the roughly 29 patients. The analyses of blood took place 3 weeks (second dose) and 6 weeks after treatment start.

General observations from the study: Tumor-associated TCR clones expanded more in blood at 3 weeks in patients with durable benefit.

Some clones are missing from TCRdb's copy, which holds only in-frame ones; the method was immunoSEQ multiplex PCR. Here the sample spans 40,000 to 45,000 clones, more than 75% being singletons. Notes on this clone: Its antigen is not known.

J gave up 3 bases and V 6 bases, and 4 bases lay outside the gene matches. The length of the CDR3 is 13 residues. In germline, CDR1 is SSHAT, CDR2 FNYEAQ (reference sequence). The cohort comprised individuals with locally advanced or metastatic urothelial carcinoma. The receptor comes from a man between 65 and 85 years old with urothelial cancer. This sample comprised PBMCs, obtained around atezolizumab (anti-PD-L1) treatment. V is TRBV7-7 and J is TRBJ2-7, with TRBD1 matching over 8 bases. The DNA for the CDR3 is TGTGCCAGCAGTTACGACAGGGGCTACGAGCAGTACTTC. This translates into CASSYDRGYEQYF.